The rows below give T cell receptor beta chains drawn from one sample of a study of a mutant IDH1 vaccine in newly diagnosed glioma. Repertoires were generated with immunoSEQ multiplex PCR, while TCRdb's copy carries only in-frame clones and drops some. The table records 15,000 to 20,000 clones, roughly 79% of them present only once. This specimen consisted of PBMCs, obtained from a glioma patient treated with radiotherapy, temozolomide or both. The receptors originated from a middle-aged man with glioma. CDR3s include the opening cysteine and the closing phenylalanine or tryptophan. D genes are given only for firm matches. Size tells how often a clone was seen (once, few, many) or the class of an expanded clone, and some rows leave it out.

d_call j_call cdr3_length v_call clone_size cdr3_nt cdr3_aa
. TRBJ1-1 13 TRBV10-1 . TGCGCCAGCAGTGAGTCGAGTATCACTGAAGCTTTCTTT CASSESSITEAFF
TRBD2 TRBJ2-1 20 TRBV4-3 . TGCGCCAGCAGCCAAGAACTGGCGACTAGCGGCCAGAGCTCCTACAATGAGCAGTTCTTC CASSQELATSGQSSYNEQFF
. TRBJ2-1 12 TRBV2 . TGTGCCAGCACGGGCTCAGTCTATGAGCAGTTCTTC CASTGSVYEQFF
. TRBJ2-3 18 TRBV21-1 . TGTGCCAGCAGCGAATCGTACCTCTCAAATTCTAGCACAGATACGCAGTATTTT CASSESYLSNSSTDTQYF
. TRBJ2-1 15 TRBV11-2 . TGTGCCAGCAGCCCCCCCGGAGGGCCCAACAATGAGCAGTTCTTC CASSPPGGPNNEQFF
. TRBJ1-1 15 TRBV9 . TGTGCCAGCAGCGCCCCGGGGACGGGGAACACTGAAGCTTTCTTT CASSAPGTGNTEAFF
. TRBJ1-5 14 TRBV7-2 . TGTGCCAGCGGTGAGGGTCACGGCAATCAGCCCCAGCATTTT CASGEGHGNQPQHF
. TRBJ1-2 16 TRBV5-1 few TGCGCCAGCAGCCCCGAAGGGCCTGACAGAGTCTATGGCTACACCTTC CASSPEGPDRVYGYTF
TRBD2 TRBJ2-1 15 TRBV6-1 . TGTGCCAGCAGTGCGAGACTAGCGCCGGACAATGAGCAGTTCTTC CASSARLAPDNEQFF
TRBD2 TRBJ2-7 13 TRBV10-3 . TGTGCCGTGACTAGCGAAAACTCCTACGAGCAGTACTTC CAVTSENSYEQYF
TRBD2 TRBJ2-5 20 TRBV19 . TGTGCCAGTAGTCTCTCAGCGGGAGGCCTTTCCAATTCGGTCCAAGAGACCCAGTACTTC CASSLSAGGLSNSVQETQYF
. TRBJ2-6 16 TRBV6-4 . TGTGCCAGCAGTGGCGAGGGGAGCTCTGGGGCCAACGTCCTGACTTTC CASSGEGSSGANVLTF
. TRBJ1-1 11 TRBV18 . TGTGCCAGCCGACGGGGGGATGAAGCTTTCTTT CASRRGDEAFF
. TRBJ1-3 16 TRBV27 . TGTGCCAGCAGTTTGGAGGGGGGACCGGGCCCGAACACCATATATTTT CASSLEGGPGPNTIYF
TRBD1 TRBJ1-2 16 TRBV2 . TGTGCCAGCAGTAAAGGGACAGGGATCTCTAACTATGGCTACACCTTC CASSKGTGISNYGYTF
. TRBJ2-1 17 TRBV23-1 . TGCGCCAGCAGTCAAGACGGCCCTCAATGGGGCTACAATGAGCAGTTCTTC CASSQDGPQWGYNEQFF
. TRBJ2-5 15 TRBV5-5 . TGTGCCAGCAGCTTATCTCCGGTGGAGAAAGAGACCCAGTACTTC CASSLSPVEKETQYF
TRBD1 TRBJ1-1 14 TRBV19 . TGTGCCAGTAGACCGGGACAGGGGATTCCTGAAGCTTTCTTT CASRPGQGIPEAFF
TRBD2 TRBJ2-7 16 TRBV2 few TGTGCCAGCAGTGAAGCCCTCGCTAGCGGGAGGGGGGAGCAGTACTTC CASSEALASGRGEQYF
. TRBJ1-2 16 TRBV12-1 . TGTGCCAGCAGCCAGGACGGAAAATCGGAACTATATGGCTACACCTTC CASSQDGKSELYGYTF
TRBD2 TRBJ2-1 15 TRBV7-8 . TGTGCCAGCAGCTTAATTTACGGGAGGGCCGGAGAGCAGTTCTTC CASSLIYGRAGEQFF
. TRBJ1-3 17 TRBV28 . TGTGCCAGCAGTTCCGTCCGCAGGGGATACTCTGGAAACACCATATATTTT CASSSVRRGYSGNTIYF
. TRBJ1-3 14 TRBV7-8 . TGTGCCAGCAGCGACGGTGGACAGGGAAACACCATATATTTT CASSDGGQGNTIYF
. TRBJ1-5 15 TRBV19 once TGTGCCAGTAGTATAAGGGCGGGGAACAATCAGCCCCAGCATTTT CASSIRAGNNQPQHF
. TRBJ1-2 17 TRBV11-3 . TGTGCCAGCAGCTTAGATCTTTGGGGCAGGAGGCATCATGGCTACACCTTC CASSLDLWGRRHHGYTF
TRBD1 TRBJ1-1 16 TRBV19 once TGTGCCAGTAGTCGGACAGGGGGCGGTCAGAACACTGAAGCTTTCTTT CASSRTGGGQNTEAFF
. TRBJ1-1 11 TRBV30 few TGTGCCTGGGTCTTGAACACTGAAGCTTTCTTT CAWVLNTEAFF
. TRBJ2-1 15 TRBV5-1 . TGCGCCAGCAGCTTGGATTCAGGGGCGCGGAATGAGCAGTTCTTC CASSLDSGARNEQFF
. TRBJ2-3 17 TRBV5-6 few TGTGCCAGCAGCCCACCCCCCCGGGACCACAGGTGGGATACGCAGTATTTT CASSPPPRDHRWDTQYF
TRBD1 TRBJ1-3 15 TRBV4-3 . TGCGCCAGCAGCCAAGTCAGGGGGGTAGGAAACACCATATATTTT CASSQVRGVGNTIYF
. TRBJ2-6 15 TRBV7-8 . TGTGCCAGCAGCCCCAGGGTATCCGGGGCCAACGTCCTGACTTTC CASSPRVSGANVLTF
. TRBJ1-1 14 TRBV5-5 . TGTGCCAGCAGCTTGCCCGGGTATGGCACTGAAGCTTTCTTT CASSLPGYGTEAFF
TRBD1 TRBJ2-5 15 TRBV19 . TGTGCCAGTAGGCGGGGACAGGGGATTTCGGAGACCCAGTACTTC CASRRGQGISETQYF
. TRBJ2-7 16 TRBV19 . TGTGCCAGTAGTATGGGAGAACAGCCTAATACCTACGAGCAGTACTTC CASSMGEQPNTYEQYF
. TRBJ2-6 14 TRBV2 . TGTGCCAACACGAGGGTATCTGGGGCCAACGTCCTGACTTTC CANTRVSGANVLTF
TRBD1 TRBJ2-1 15 TRBV29-1 once TGCAGCGTTGAAGCCTACGGACAGGGGGCCTGGGAGCAGTTCTTC CSVEAYGQGAWEQFF
TRBD2 TRBJ2-1 15 TRBV30 . TGTGCCTGGAGTGGTAGCGGGAGCCTAGGGGATGAGCAGTTCTTC CAWSGSGSLGDEQFF
. TRBJ1-4 15 TRBV5-1 . TGCGCCAGCAGCTTGGAGCCGGCAGGGAATGAAAAACTGTTTTTT CASSLEPAGNEKLFF
. TRBJ2-7 14 TRBV11-3 . TGTGCCAGCAGCTTAGCTGGTAACCTTTACGAGCAGTACTTC CASSLAGNLYEQYF
TRBD1 TRBJ2-5 15 TRBV7-9 . TGTGCCAGCAGCATGGGACAGGGCGTTGGAGAGACCCAGTACTTC CASSMGQGVGETQYF
. TRBJ2-3 16 TRBV11-3 . TGTGCCAGCAGCCCGGGGACGGGAGAAAGCACAGATACGCAGTATTTT CASSPGTGESTDTQYF
. TRBJ2-5 14 TRBV29-1 once TGCAGCGTGACGGGGGCGCGGGGCGGGGAGACCCAGTACTTC CSVTGARGGETQYF
. TRBJ1-5 14 TRBV6-1 . TGTGCCAGCCCCTCTTGGACCGGCAATCAGCCCCAGCATTTT CASPSWTGNQPQHF
. TRBJ1-4 15 TRBV7-2 . TGTGCCAGCAGCGCCCAGCAGGGAGATAATGAAAAACTGTTTTTT CASSAQQGDNEKLFF
. TRBJ2-3 11 TRBV27 . TGTGCCAGCACTCACACAGATACGCAGTATTTT CASTHTDTQYF
. TRBJ2-7 11 TRBV10-1 . TGCGCCAGCAGTGAAGGGAACGAGCAGTACTTC CASSEGNEQYF
TRBD2 TRBJ2-7 15 TRBV7-8 once TGTGCCAGCAGCTCTATGACTAGCGGGAGTTACGAGCAGTACTTC CASSSMTSGSYEQYF
TRBD2 TRBJ2-1 12 TRBV14 . TGTGCCAGCGGGAGGGCCTACAATGAGCAGTTCTTC CASGRAYNEQFF
TRBD2 TRBJ2-1 17 TRBV27 . TGTGCCAGCACCTCCGGGGGACTAGCGGGAGGTATCGATGAGCAGTTCTTC CASTSGGLAGGIDEQFF
. TRBJ2-7 13 TRBV5-1 . TGCGCCAGCAGCTTGGGACAGAGGGTCGAGCAGTACTTC CASSLGQRVEQYF
. TRBJ1-5 13 TRBV6-1 . TGTGCCAGCAGTGAAAGGTCGGCTCAGCCCCAGCATTTT CASSERSAQPQHF
. TRBJ1-2 14 TRBV6-5 . TGTGCCAGCAGATCCTTGGGGGGCGGCTATGGCTACACCTTC CASRSLGGGYGYTF
. TRBJ1-6 12 TRBV18 . TGTGCCACCACCTCCCAGGATTCACCCCTCCACTTT CATTSQDSPLHF
TRBD1 TRBJ1-3 16 TRBV7-9 few TGTGCCAGCAGCTCCCGGGACAGGGGGATGGGAAACACCATATATTTT CASSSRDRGMGNTIYF
TRBD2 TRBJ2-5 12 TRBV19 once TGTGCCAGTAGTAGGGGGGGTGAGACCCAGTACTTC CASSRGGETQYF
. TRBJ1-5 16 TRBV12-5 few TGTGCTAGTGGTTTGTCTCCCTTGGGGCTTCGGCAGCCCCAGCATTTT CASGLSPLGLRQPQHF
TRBD2 TRBJ2-3 16 TRBV4-1 . TGCGCCAGCAGCGGAGGGACTAGCGGGATCACAGATACGCAGTATTTT CASSGGTSGITDTQYF
. TRBJ2-5 13 TRBV13 . TGTGCCAGCAGCCCCGGCTTTAAGGAGACCCAGTACTTC CASSPGFKETQYF